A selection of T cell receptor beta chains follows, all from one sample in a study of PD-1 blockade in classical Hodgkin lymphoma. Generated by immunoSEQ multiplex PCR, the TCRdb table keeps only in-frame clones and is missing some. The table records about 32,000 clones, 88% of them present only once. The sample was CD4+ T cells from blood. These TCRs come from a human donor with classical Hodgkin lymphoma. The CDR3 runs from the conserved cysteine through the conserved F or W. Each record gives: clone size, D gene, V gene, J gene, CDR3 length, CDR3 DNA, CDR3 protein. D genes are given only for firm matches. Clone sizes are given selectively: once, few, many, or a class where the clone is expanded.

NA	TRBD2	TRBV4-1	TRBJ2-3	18	TGCGCCAGCAGCCAAAGCTCTGCCGGGACTAGCGCAGCAGATACGCAGTATTTT	CASSQSSAGTSAADTQYF
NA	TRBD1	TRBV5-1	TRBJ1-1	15	TGCGCCAGCAGCGCCCTACAGGGGATAAGGACTGAAGCTTTCTTT	CASSALQGIRTEAFF
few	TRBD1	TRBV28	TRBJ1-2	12	TGTGCCAGCAGTTTGTCCGACAGGGGAGGCACCTTC	CASSLSDRGGTF
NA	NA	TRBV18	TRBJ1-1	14	TGTGCCAGCTCATTGCAGGGGTTCGACACTGAAGCTTTCTTT	CASSLQGFDTEAFF
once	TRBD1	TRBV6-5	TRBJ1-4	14	TGTGCCAGCAGTTGGACGGGGGACAGAGAAAAACTGTTTTTT	CASSWTGDREKLFF
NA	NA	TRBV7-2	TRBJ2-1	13	TGTGCCAGCAGCTTCAATACTTACAATGAGCAGTTCTTC	CASSFNTYNEQFF
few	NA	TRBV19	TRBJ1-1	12	TGTGCCAGTAGAGTGCGGGGCACTGAAGCTTTCTTT	CASRVRGTEAFF
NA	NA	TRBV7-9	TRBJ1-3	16	TGTGCCAGCAGCTTTGGGGGGAAGCACTCTGGAAACACCATATATTTT	CASSFGGKHSGNTIYF
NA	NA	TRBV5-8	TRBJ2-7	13	TGTGCCAGCAGCGGCCGGCGGGCCTACGAGCAGTACTTC	CASSGRRAYEQYF
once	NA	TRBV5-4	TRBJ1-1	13	TGTGCCAGCAGCCCACAGATGAACACTGAAGCTTTCTTT	CASSPQMNTEAFF
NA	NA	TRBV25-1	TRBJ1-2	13	TGTGCCAGCAGTGAACCAGGGAGGTATGGCTACACCTTC	CASSEPGRYGYTF
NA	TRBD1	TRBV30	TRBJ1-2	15	TGTGCCTGGAGTCCACGGGACAGGACCCCAAATGGCTACACCTTC	CAWSPRDRTPNGYTF
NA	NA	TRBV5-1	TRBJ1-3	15	TGCGCCAGCAGCTTGACAGCGGTCGCTGGAAACACCATATATTTT	CASSLTAVAGNTIYF
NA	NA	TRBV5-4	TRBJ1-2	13	TGTGCCAGCAGCTTGTCTGGGGCTGATGGCTACACCTTC	CASSLSGADGYTF
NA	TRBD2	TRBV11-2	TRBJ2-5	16	TGTGCCAGCAATCTCGGGAGGGTCGGGTCCAAAGAGACCCAGTACTTC	CASNLGRVGSKETQYF
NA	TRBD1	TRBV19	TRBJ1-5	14	TGTGCCAGTAAGATGGACAGGGGAGATCAGCCCCAGCATTTT	CASKMDRGDQPQHF
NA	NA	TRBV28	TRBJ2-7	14	TGTGCCAGCAGCGGTGCCATGGAACCTTACGAGCAGTACTTC	CASSGAMEPYEQYF
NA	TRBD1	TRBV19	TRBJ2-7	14	TGTGCCAGTAGTCCCGGGACAGGGCTCTACGAGCAGTACTTC	CASSPGTGLYEQYF
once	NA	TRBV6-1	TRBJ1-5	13	TGTGCCAGCAGAGGACAGCCCAATCAGCCCCAGCATTTT	CASRGQPNQPQHF
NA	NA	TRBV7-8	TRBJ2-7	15	TGTGCCAGCAGCTTAGTACAGGTGGGGTCCTACGAGCAGTACTTC	CASSLVQVGSYEQYF
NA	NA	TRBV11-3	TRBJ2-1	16	TGTGCCAGCAGCTTAGGCGGCCTAGCGACGAACAATGAGCAGTTCTTC	CASSLGGLATNNEQFF
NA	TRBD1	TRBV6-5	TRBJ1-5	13	TGTGCCAGCAGTCACCGGACAGGGAGGCCCCAGCATTTT	CASSHRTGRPQHF
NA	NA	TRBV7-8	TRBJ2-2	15	TGTGCCAGCAGCTTAAGGAGGGAGAGGACCGGGGAGCTGTTTTTT	CASSLRRERTGELFF
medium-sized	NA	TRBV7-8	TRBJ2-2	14	TGTGCCAGCAGCTTAGTGCCGTTGGCCGGGGAGCTGTTTTTT	CASSLVPLAGELFF
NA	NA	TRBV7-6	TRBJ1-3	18	TGTGCCAGCAGCGCAACGCGGGCCACCCTCACGGGTGGAAACACCATATATTTT	CASSATRATLTGGNTIYF
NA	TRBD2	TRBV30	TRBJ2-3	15	TGTGCCTGGAGTTTCGCGGGGGGGAGGAAAGATACGCAGTATTTT	CAWSFAGGRKDTQYF
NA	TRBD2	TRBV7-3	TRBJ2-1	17	TGTGCCAGCAGCCCTAATAGCGGGAGCGATTCTTACAATGAGCAGTTCTTC	CASSPNSGSDSYNEQFF
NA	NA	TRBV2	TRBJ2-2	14	TGTGCCAGCATGGTGGGAACTAACACCGGGGAGCTGTTTTTT	CASMVGTNTGELFF
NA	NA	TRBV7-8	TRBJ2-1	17	TGTGCCAGCAGCTTAGTACCGGGGCCCGATTCCTACAATGAGCAGTTCTTC	CASSLVPGPDSYNEQFF
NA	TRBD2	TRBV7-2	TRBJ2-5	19	TGTGCCAGCAGCTTAGGGGAGGGACTAGCGCGACTTAGTCAAGAGACCCAGTACTTC	CASSLGEGLARLSQETQYF
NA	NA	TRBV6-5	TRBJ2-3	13	TGTGCCAGCAGTCAAACCCCCACAGATACGCAGTATTTT	CASSQTPTDTQYF
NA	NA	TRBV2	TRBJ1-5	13	TGTGCCAGCAGTGTGGGGGTTACTCAGCCCCAGCATTTT	CASSVGVTQPQHF
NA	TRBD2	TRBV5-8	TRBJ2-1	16	TGTGCCAGCAGCTTGAGAAGGAGCGGGAGGGGCCATGAGCAGTTCTTC	CASSLRRSGRGHEQFF
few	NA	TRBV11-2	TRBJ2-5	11	TGTGCCAGCGGCATACAAGAGACCCAGTACTTC	CASGIQETQYF
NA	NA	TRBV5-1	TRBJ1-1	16	TGCGCCAGCAGCTTGGCCTGGACGGGAAAGGAGACTGAAGCTTTCTTT	CASSLAWTGKETEAFF
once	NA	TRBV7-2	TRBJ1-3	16	TGTGCCAGCAGCCCGAGAGCACTCCACTCTGGAAACACCATATATTTT	CASSPRALHSGNTIYF
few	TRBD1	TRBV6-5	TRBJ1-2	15	TGTGCCAGCAGTTATAGGGGACAGGGGGTGTATGGCTACACCTTC	CASSYRGQGVYGYTF
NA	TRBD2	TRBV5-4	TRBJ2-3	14	TGTGCCAGCAGCCTCAGACTAGCTTCAGATACGCAGTATTTT	CASSLRLASDTQYF
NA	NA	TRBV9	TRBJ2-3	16	TGTGCCAGCAGCCCCTTTGGGGGATCGACCACAGATACGCAGTATTTT	CASSPFGGSTTDTQYF
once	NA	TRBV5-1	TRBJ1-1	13	TGCGCCAGCAGGCTTGGGGGTAGCCTGAAAGCTTTCTTT	CASRLGGSLKAFF
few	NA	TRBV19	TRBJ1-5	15	TGTGCCAGTAGATACGGCAATCTAGGCAATCAGCCCCAGCATTTT	CASRYGNLGNQPQHF
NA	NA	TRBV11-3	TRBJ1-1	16	TGTGCCAGCAGCTTGGGGGGGTACCCTACAGATTTTGAAGCTTTCTTT	CASSLGGYPTDFEAFF
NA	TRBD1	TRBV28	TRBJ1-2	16	TGTGCCAGCAGTTTCCAAGGACAGGGGGCAGGCTATGGCTACACCTTC	CASSFQGQGAGYGYTF
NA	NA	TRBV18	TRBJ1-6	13	TGTGCCAGCTCTTCGGGAAATAATTCACCCCTCCACTTT	CASSSGNNSPLHF
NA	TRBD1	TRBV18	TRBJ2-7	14	TGTGCCAGCTCACCTGGGACAGGGGGGTACGAGCAGTACTTC	CASSPGTGGYEQYF
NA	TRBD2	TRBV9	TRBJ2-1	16	TGTGCCAGCAGCGTGGGCGGGAGGGGATCCTACAATGAGCAGTTCTTC	CASSVGGRGSYNEQFF
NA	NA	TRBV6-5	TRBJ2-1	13	TGTGCCAGCAGTTACTCCCCGGGCCCTGAGCAGTTCTTC	CASSYSPGPEQFF
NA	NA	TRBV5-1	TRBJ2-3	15	TGCGCCAGCAGCTTTAACGGGCCTGGCACAGATACGCAGTATTTT	CASSFNGPGTDTQYF
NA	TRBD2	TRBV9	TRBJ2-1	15	TGTGCCAGCAGCGTAGGAGGACTAGCGGGAGATGAGCAGTTCTTC	CASSVGGLAGDEQFF
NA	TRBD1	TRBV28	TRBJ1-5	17	TGTGCCAGCAGAGTCAGGGGGCGCATAGTAATAGGTCAGCCCCAGCATTTT	CASRVRGRIVIGQPQHF
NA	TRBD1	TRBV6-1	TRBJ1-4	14	TGTGCCAGCAGGAGGGACAGGGATAATGAAAAACTGTTTTTT	CASRRDRDNEKLFF
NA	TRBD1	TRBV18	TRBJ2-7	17	TGTGCCAGCTCACCAGCTCTCGGGACAGTACCCCTCTACGAGCAGTACTTC	CASSPALGTVPLYEQYF
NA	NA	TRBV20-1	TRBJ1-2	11	TGCAGTGCTAGTAGGGGGTTTGGCTACACCTTC	CSASRGFGYTF
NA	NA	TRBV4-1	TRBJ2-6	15	TGCGCCAGCAGCGGGGGTTTCTCTGGGGCCAACGTCCTGACTTTC	CASSGGFSGANVLTF
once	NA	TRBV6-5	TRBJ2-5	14	TGTGCCAGCAGTTATCGGGGAACTCGGGAGACCCAGTACTTC	CASSYRGTRETQYF
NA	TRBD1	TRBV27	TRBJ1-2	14	TGTGCCAGCAAATGGGACAGAAATAACTATGGCTACACCTTC	CASKWDRNNYGYTF
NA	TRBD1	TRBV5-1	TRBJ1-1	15	TGCGCCAGCAGCTTGGGGAGGGGGCAGAACACTGAAGCTTTCTTT	CASSLGRGQNTEAFF
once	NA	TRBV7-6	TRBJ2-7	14	TGTGCCAGCAGCTTAGACGGAGCTACCTACGAGCAGTACTTC	CASSLDGATYEQYF
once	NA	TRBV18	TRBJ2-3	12	TGTGCCAGCTCACCAACAGGAGATACGCAGTATTTT	CASSPTGDTQYF
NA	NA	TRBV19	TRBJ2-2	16	TGTGCCAGTAGTATTGGGGCGGGGATTTACGCCGGGGAGCTGTTTTTT	CASSIGAGIYAGELFF